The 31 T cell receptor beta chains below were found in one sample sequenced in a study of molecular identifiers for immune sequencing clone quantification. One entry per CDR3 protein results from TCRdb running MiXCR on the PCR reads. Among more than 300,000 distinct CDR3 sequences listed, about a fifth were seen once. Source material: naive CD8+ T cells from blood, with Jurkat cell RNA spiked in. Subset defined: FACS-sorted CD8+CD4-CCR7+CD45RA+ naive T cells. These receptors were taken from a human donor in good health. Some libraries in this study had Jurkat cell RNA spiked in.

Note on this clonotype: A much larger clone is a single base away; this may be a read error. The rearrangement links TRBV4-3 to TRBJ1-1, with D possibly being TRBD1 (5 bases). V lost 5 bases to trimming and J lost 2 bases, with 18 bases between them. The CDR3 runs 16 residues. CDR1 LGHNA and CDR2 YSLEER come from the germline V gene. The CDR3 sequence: CASSTRNNGGNTEAFF. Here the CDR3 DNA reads TGCGCCAGCAGCACAAGGAATAACGGGGGTAACACTGAAGCTTTCTTT.

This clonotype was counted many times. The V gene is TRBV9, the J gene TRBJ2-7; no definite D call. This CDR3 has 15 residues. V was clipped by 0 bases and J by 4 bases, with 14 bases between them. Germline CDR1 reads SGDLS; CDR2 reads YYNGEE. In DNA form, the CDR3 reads TGTGCCAGCAGCGTAGGAACAGTCGAAAGGTACGAGCAGTACTTC. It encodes CASSVGTVERYEQYF.

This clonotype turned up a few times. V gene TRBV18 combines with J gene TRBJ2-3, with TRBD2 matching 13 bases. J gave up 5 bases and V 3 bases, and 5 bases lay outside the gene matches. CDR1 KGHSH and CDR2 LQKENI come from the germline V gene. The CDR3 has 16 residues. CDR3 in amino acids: CASSPDGLAGVDTQYF. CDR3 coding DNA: TGTGCCAGCTCACCCGACGGACTAGCGGGAGTAGATACGCAGTATTTT.

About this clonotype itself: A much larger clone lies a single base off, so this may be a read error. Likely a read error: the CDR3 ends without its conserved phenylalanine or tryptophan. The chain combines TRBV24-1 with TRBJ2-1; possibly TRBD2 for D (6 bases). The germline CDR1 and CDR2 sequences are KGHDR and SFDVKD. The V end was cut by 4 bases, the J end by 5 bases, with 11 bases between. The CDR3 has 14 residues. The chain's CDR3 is CATSDWTNNNEQFL. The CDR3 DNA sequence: TGTGCCACCAGTGACTGGACTAACAACAATGAGCAGTTCCTC.

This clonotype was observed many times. In DNA, the CDR3 is TGTGCCAGCAGTCCCCTCGGGGAAGATACGCAGTATTTT. Translated, it gives CASSPLGEDTQYF. The chain joins TRBV12-3 or TRBV12-4 to TRBJ2-3; D is possibly TRBD2 (5 bases). V shed 5 bases and J shed 5 bases, with 11 bases lying between them. This CDR3 comprises 13 residues.

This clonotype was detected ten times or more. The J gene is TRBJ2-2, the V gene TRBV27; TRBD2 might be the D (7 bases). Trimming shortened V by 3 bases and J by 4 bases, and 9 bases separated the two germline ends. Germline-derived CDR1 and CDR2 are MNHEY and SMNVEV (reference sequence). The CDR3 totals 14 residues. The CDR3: CASSFGGATGELFF. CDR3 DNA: TGTGCCAGCAGTTTTGGGGGGGCCACCGGGGAGCTGTTTTTT.

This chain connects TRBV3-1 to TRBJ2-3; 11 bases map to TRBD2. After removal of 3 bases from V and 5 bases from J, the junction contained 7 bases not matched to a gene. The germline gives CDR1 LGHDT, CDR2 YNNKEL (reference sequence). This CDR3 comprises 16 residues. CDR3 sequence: CASSHLLAGDQDTQYF. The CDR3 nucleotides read TGTGCCAGCAGCCATCTACTAGCGGGGGACCAAGATACGCAGTATTTT.

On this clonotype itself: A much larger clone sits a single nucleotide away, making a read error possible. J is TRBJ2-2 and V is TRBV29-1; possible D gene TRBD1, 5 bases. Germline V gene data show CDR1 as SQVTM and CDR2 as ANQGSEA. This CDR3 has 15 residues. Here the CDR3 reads CGVVLAGKFTGELFF. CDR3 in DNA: TGCGGCGTTGTCTTGGCAGGGAAGTTTACCGGGGAGCTGTTTTTT.

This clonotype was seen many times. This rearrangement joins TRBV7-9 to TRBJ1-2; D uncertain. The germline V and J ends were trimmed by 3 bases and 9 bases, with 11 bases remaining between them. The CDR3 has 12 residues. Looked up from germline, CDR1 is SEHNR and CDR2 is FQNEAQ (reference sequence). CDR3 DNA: TGTGCCAGCAGCTTGGATCACGATAGCTACACCTTC. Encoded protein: CASSLDHDSYTF.

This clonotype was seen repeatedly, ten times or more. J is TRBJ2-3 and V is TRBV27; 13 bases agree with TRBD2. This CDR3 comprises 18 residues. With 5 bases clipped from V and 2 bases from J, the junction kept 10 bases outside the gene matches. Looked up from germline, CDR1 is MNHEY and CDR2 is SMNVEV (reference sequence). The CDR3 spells CASSTGLGLAGFTDTQYF. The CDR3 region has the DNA TGTGCCAGCAGTACAGGCCTGGGACTAGCGGGGTTCACAGATACGCAGTATTTT.

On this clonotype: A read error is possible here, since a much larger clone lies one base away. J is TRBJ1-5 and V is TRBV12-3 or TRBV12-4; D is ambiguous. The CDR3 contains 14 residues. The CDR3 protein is CASSWQDSNQPRHF. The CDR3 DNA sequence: TGTGCCAGCAGTTGGCAGGATAGCAATCAGCCCCGGCATTTT.

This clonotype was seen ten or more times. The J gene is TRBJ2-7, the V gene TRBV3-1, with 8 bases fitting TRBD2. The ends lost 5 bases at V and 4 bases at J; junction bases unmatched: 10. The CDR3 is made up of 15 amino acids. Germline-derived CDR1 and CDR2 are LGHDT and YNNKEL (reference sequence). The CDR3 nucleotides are TGTGCCAGCAGCACCCGAAGCGGGAGTTTTTACGAGCAGTACTTC. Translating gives CASSTRSGSFYEQYF.

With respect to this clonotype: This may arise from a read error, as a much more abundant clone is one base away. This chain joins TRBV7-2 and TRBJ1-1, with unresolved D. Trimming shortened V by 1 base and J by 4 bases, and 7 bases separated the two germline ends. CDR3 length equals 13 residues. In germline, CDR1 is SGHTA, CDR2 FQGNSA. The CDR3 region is CASSLGPSTEAFF. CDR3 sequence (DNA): TGTGCCAGCAGCTTAGGCCCCAGCACTGAAGCTTTCTTT.

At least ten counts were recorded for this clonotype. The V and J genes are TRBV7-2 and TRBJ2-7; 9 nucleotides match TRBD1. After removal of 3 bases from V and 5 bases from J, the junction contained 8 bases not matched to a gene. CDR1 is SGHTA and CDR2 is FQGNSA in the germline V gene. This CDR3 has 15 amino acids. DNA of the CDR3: TGTGCCAGCAGCTTTACCGGGACAGGGCTCCACGAGCAGTACTTC. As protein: CASSFTGTGLHEQYF.

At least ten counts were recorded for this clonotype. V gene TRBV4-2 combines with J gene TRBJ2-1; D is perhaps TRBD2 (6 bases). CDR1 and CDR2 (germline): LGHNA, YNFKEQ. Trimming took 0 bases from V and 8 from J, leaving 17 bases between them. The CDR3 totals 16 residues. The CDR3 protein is CASSQDVSGVPDEQFF. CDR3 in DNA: TGTGCCAGCAGCCAAGATGTTAGCGGAGTGCCCGATGAGCAGTTCTTC.

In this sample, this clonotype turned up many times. The CDR3, as DNA: TGTGCCAGCAGCTTGGATACAGGGGGGGCCGGGGAGCTGTTTTTT. Encoded protein: CASSLDTGGAGELFF. This rearrangement joins TRBV5-6 to TRBJ2-2, with D possibly TRBD1 on 8 matching bases. Between the trimmed V and J ends, which lost 0 bases and 6 bases, there was a span of 12 bases. The CDR3 consists of 15 residues. Germline V gene sequence: CDR1 SGHDT, CDR2 YYEEEE.

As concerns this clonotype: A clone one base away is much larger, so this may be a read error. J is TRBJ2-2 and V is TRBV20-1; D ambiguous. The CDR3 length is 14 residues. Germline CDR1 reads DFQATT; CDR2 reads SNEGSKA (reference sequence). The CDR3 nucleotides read TGCAATGCTAGAGCTTCTGAACCCGGCGGGGAGCTGTTTTTT. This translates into CNARASEPGGELFF.

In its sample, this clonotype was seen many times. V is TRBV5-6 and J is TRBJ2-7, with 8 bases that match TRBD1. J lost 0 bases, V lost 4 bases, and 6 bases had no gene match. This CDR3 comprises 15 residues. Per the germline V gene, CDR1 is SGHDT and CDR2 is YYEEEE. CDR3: CASSAGTGFSYEQYF. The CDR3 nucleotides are TGTGCCAGCAGCGCCGGGACAGGCTTCTCCTACGAGCAGTACTTC.

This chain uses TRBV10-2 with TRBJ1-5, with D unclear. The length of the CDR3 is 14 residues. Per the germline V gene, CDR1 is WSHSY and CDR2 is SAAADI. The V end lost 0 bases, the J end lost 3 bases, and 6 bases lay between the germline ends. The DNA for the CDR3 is TGCGCCAGCAGTGAGTCTGGGCCCAATCAGCCCCAGCATTTT. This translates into CASSESGPNQPQHF.

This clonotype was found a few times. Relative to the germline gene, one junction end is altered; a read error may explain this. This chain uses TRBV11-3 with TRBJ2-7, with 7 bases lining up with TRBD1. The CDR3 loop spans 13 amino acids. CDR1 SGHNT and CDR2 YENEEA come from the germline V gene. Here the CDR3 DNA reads TGTGCCAGCAGCGGGACAGCCTCCCACGAGCAGTACTTC. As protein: CASSGTASHEQYF. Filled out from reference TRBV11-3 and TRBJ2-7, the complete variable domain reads EAGVVQSPRYKIIEKKQPVAFWCNPISGHNTLYWYLQNLGQGPELLIRYENEEAVDDSQLPKDRFSAERLKGVDSTLKIQPAELGDSAVYLCASSGTASHEQYFGPGTRLTVT.

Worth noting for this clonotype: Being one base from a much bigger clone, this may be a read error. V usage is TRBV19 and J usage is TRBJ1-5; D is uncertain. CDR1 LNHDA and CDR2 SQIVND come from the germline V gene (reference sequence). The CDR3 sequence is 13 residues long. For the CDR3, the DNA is TGTACCAGCCAAGACGGAGGCAATCAGCCCCAGCATTTT. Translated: CTSQDGGNQPQHF.

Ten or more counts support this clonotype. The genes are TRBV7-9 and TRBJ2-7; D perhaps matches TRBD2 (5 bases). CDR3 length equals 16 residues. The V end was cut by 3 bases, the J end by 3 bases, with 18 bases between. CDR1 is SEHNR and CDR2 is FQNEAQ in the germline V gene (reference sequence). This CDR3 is CASSFSTSASSYEQYF. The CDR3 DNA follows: TGTGCCAGCAGCTTTTCTACTTCGGCTAGCAGCTACGAGCAGTACTTC.

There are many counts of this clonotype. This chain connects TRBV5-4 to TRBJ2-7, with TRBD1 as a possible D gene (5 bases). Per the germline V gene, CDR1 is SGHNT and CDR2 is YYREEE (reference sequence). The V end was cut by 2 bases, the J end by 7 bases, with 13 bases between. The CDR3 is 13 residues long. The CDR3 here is CASSFWSSGEQYF. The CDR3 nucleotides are TGTGCCAGCAGCTTCTGGTCCTCAGGGGAGCAGTACTTC. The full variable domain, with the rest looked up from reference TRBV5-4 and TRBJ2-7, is ETGVTQSPTHLIKTRGQQVTLRCSSQSGHNTVSWYQQALGQGPQFIFQYYREEENGRGNFPPRFSGLQFPNYSSELNVNALELDDSALYLCASSFWSSGEQYFGPGTRLTVT.

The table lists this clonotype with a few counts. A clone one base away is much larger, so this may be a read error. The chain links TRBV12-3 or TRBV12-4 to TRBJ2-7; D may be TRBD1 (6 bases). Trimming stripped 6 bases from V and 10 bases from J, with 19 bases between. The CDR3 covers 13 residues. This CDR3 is CASRDSFARSQYF. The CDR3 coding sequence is TGTGCCAGCAGGGACAGTTTTGCCCGTTCCCAGTACTTC.

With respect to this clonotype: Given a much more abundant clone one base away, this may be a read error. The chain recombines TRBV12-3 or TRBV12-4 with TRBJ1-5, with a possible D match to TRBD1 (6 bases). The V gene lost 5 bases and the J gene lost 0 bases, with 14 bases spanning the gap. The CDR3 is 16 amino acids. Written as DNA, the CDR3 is TGTGCCAGCAGTCAAGAGACAGGACTTAGCAATCAGCCCCAGCATTTT. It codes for CASSQETGLSNQPQHF.

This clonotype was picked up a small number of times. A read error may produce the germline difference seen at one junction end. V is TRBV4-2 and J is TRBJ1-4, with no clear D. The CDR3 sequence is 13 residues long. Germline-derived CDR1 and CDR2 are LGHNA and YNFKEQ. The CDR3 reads CAGSQEPDEKLFF. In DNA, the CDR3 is TGTGCCGGCAGCCAAGAACCCGACGAAAAACTGTTTTTT.

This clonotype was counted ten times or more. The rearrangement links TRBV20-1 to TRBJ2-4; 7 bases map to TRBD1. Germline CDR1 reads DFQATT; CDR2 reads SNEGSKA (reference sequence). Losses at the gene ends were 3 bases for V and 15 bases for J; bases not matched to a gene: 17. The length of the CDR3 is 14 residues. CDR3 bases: TGCAGTGCTAGGGACGGGACAGCGGCCCCTTCATTGTACTTC. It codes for CSARDGTAAPSLYF.

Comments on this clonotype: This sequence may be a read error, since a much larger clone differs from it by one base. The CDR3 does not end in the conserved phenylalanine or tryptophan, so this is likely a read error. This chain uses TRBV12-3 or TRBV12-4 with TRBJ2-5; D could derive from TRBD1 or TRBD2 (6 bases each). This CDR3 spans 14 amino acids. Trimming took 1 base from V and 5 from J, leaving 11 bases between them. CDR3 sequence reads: CASSLEGGPETQYL. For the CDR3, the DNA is TGTGCCAGCAGTTTAGAGGGGGGCCCCGAGACCCAGTACCTC.

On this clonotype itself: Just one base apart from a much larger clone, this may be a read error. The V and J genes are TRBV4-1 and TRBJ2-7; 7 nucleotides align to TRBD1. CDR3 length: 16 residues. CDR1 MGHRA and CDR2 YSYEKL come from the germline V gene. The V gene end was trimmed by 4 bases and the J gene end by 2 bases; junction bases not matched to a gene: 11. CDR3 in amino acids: CASSPSYRGPAYEQYF. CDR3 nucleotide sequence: TGCGCCAGCAGCCCGTCGTATAGGGGGCCTGCCTACGAGCAGTACTTC.

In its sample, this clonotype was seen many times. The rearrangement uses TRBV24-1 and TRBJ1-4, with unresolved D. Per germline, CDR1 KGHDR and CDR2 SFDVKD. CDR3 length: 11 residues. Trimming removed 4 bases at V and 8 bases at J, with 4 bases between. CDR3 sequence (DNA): TGTGCCACCAGTGAAGACGAAAAACTGTTTTTT. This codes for CATSEDEKLFF.

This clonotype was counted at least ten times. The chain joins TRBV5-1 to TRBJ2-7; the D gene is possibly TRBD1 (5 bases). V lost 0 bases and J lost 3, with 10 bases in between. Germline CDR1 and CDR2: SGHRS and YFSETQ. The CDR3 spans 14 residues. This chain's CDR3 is CASSLADSHYEQYF. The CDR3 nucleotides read TGCGCCAGCAGCTTGGCCGACAGCCACTACGAGCAGTACTTC.